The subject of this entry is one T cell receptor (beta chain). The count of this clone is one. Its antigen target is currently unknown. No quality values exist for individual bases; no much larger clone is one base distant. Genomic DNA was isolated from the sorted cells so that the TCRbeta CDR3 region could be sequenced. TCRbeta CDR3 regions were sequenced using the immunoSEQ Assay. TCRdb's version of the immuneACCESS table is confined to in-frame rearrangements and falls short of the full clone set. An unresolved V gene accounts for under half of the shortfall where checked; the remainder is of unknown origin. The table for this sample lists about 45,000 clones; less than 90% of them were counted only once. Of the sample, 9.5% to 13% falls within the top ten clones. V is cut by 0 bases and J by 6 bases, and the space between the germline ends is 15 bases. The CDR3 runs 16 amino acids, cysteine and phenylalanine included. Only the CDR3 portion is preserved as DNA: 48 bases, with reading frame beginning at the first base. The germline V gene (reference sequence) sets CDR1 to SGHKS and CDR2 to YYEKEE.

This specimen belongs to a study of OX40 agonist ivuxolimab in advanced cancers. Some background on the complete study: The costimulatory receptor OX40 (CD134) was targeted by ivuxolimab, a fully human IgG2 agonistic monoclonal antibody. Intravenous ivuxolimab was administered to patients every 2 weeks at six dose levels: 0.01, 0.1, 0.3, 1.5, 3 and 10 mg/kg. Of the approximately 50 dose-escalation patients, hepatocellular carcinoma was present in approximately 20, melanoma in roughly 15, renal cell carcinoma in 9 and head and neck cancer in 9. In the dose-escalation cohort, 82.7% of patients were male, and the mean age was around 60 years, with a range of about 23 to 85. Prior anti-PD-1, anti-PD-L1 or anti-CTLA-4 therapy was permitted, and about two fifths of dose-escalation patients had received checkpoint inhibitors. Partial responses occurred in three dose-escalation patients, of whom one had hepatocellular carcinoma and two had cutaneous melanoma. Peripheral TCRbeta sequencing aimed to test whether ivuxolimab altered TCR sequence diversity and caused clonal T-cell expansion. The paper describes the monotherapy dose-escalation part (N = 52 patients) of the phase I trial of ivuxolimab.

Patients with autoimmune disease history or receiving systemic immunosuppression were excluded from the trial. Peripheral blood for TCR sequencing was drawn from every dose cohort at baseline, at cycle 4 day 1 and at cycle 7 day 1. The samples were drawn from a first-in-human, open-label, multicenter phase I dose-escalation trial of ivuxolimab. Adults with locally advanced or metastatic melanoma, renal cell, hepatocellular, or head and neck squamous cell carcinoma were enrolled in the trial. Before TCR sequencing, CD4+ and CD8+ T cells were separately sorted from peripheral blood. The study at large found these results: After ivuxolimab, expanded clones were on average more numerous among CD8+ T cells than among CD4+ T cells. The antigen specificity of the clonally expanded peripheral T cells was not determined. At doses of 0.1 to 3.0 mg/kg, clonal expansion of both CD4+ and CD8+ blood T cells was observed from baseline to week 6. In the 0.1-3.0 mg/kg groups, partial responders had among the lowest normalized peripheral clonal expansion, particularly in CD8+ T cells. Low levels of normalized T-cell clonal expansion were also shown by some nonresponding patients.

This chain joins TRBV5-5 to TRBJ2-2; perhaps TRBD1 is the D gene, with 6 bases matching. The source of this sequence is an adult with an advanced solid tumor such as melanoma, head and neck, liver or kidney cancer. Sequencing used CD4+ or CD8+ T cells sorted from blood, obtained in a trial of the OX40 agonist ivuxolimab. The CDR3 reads CASSLGRVQGSGELFF. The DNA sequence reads TGTGCCAGCAGCTTGGGCAGGGTACAGGGCTCCGGGGAGCTGTTTTTT.